This T cell receptor beta chain derives from a study of response to subunit inactivated influenza vaccine. Study-wide points: The authors offered the suggestion that each seasonal influenza vaccination recruits few new T cells.

This CDR3 has 14 residues. With 6 bases removed from V and 2 bases from J, the gap between germline ends came to 13 bases. TCRdb fed the RT-PCR reads into MiXCR, producing one record per CDR3 protein. Among 170,000 or so distinct CDR3 sequences listed, roughly 10% were seen once. This clonotype was recorded at least ten times. Its antigen is unknown. The sequence derives from a man aged 50-75 years who received an inactivated influenza vaccine. The chain recombines TRBV12-3 or TRBV12-4 with TRBJ2-5, with D uncertain. The starting material was CD8+ T cells sorted from PBMCs, obtained roughly 24 months after vaccination. CDR3: CASSPGPRQETQYF. The CDR3 nucleotides read TGTGCCAGCAGCCCCGGACCCCGACAAGAGACCCAGTACTTC.